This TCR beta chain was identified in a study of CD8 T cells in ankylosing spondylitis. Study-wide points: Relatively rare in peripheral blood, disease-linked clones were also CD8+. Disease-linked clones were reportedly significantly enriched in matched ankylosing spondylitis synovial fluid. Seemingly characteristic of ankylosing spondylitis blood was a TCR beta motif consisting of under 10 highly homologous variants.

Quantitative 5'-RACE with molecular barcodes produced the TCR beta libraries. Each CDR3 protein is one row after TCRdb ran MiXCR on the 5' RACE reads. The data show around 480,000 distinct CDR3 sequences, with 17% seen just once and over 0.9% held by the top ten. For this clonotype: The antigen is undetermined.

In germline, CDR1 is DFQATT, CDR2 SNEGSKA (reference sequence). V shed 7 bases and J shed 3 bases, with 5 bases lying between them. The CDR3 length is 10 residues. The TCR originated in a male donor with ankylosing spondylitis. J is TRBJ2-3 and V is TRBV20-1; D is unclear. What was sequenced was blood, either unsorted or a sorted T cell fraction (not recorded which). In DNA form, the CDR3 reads TGCAGTGTCCAAACAGATACGCAGTATTTT. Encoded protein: CSVQTDTQYF.